This T cell receptor (beta chain) is drawn from a study of CXCR3-negative and CXCR3-positive naive CD8 T cells. The length of the CDR3 is 14 residues. The germline CDR1 and CDR2 sequences are SQVTM and ANQGSEA. UMI-labeled 5' RACE TRB cDNA libraries were prepared from the cells. TCRdb reprocessed the 5' RACE reads; each CDR3 protein has one entry and no DNA is given. Its listing shows some 54,000 distinct CDR3 sequences. Study observations and caveats: A higher hydrophobicity marked the TRB CDR3s of CXCR3-positive naive cells versus CXCR3-negative naive cells.

By frequency, this clonotype is medium-sized. Its antigen is unidentified. This chain links TRBV29-1 with TRBJ2-1. The sequenced sample consisted of naive CXCR3+ CD8+ T cells from blood. Regarding subset: CD45RO-CCR7+CD27+CD95- naive CD8+ T cells expressing CXCR3 (TNR3+). This TCR was sampled from a human donor in good health. Some clones in this sample may be carry-over from other donors' samples. CDR3 loop: CSVDGGVSYNEQFF.